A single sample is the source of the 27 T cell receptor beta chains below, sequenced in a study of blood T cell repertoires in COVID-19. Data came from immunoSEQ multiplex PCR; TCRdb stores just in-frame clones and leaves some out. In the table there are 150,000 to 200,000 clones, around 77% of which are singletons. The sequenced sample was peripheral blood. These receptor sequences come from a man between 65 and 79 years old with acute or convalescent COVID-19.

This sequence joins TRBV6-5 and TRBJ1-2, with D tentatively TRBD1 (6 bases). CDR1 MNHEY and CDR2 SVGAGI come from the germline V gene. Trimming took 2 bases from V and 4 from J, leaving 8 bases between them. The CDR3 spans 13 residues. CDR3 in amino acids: CASSYPRGYGYTF. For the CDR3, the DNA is TGTGCCAGCAGTTACCCCAGGGGCTATGGCTACACCTTC.

CDR3 region: CASSVRPVRGKGTNTGELFF. The CDR3 DNA is TGTGCCAGCAGCGTAAGGCCCGTCAGAGGTAAAGGAACGAACACCGGGGAGCTGTTTTTT. V is TRBV9 and J is TRBJ2-2; D gene ambiguous. Germline loops: CDR1 SGDLS, CDR2 YYNGEE. V gave up 1 base and J gave up 0 bases, with 22 bases separating them. The CDR3 is 20 amino acids.

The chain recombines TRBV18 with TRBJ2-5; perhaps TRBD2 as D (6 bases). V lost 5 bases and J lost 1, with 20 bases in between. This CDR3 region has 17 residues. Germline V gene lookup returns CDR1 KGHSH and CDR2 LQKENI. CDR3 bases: TGTGCCAGCTCATTTGATCCGACGGGAGCCGGCCAAGAGACCCAGTACTTC. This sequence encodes CASSFDPTGAGQETQYF.

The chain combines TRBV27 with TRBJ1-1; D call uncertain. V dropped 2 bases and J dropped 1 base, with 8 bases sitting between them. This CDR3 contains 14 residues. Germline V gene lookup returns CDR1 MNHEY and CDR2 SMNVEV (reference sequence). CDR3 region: CASSLGSPNTEAFF. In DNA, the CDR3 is TGTGCCAGCAGTTTAGGGAGTCCGAACACTGAAGCTTTCTTT.

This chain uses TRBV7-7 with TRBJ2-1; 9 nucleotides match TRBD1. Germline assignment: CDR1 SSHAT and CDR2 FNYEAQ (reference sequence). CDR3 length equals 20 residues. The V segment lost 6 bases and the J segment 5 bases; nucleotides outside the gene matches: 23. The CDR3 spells CASSRTGGAMRAGRDNEQFF. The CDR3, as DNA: TGTGCCAGCAGTAGAACAGGGGGCGCGATGAGGGCAGGGCGGGACAATGAGCAGTTCTTC.

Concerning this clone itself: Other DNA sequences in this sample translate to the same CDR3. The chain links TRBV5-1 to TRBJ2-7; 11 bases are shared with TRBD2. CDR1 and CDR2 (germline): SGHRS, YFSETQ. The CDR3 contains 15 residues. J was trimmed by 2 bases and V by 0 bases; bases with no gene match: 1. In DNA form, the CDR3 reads TGCGCCAGCAGCTTGGAACTAGCGGGGGCCTACGAGCAGTACTTC. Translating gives CASSLELAGAYEQYF.

The CDR3 sequence: CASSLASDSIGTDTQYF. The CDR3 nucleotides read TGTGCCAGCAGCTTAGCCTCGGACTCTATCGGCACAGATACGCAGTATTTT. The chain is built from TRBV11-1 and TRBJ2-3; D is perhaps TRBD2 (5 bases). Germline V lookup: CDR1 SGHAT, CDR2 FQDESV (reference sequence). The CDR3 consists of 17 residues. The V end lost 0 bases, the J end lost 1 base, and 14 bases lay between the germline ends. The variable domain in full, with the rest retrieved from reference TRBV11-1 and TRBJ2-3, is EAEVAQSPRYKITEKSQAVAFWCDPISGHATLYWYRQILGQGPELLVQFQDESVVDDSQLPKDRFSAERLKGVDSTLKIQPAELGDSAMYLCASSLASDSIGTDTQYFGPGTRLTVL.

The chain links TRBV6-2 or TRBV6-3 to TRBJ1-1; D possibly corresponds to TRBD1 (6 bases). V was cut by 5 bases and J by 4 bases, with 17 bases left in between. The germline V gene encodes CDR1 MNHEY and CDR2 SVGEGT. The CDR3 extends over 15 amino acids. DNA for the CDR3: TGTGCCAGCAGTGAGGGAAGGGGGACGGCCACTGAAGCTTTCTTT. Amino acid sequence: CASSEGRGTATEAFF.

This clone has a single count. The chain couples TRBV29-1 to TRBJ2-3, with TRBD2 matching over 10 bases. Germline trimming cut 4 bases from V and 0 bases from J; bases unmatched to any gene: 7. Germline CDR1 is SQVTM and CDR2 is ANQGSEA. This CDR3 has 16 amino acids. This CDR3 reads CSVASGRRRSTDTQYF. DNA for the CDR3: TGCAGCGTTGCTAGCGGGAGAAGGAGGAGCACAGATACGCAGTATTTT.

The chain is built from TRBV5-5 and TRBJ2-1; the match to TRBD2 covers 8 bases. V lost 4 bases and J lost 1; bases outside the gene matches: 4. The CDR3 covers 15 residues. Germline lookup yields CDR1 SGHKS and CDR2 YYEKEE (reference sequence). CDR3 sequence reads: CASSETSGSYNEQFF. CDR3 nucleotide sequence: TGTGCCAGCAGCGAAACTAGCGGTTCCTACAATGAGCAGTTCTTC. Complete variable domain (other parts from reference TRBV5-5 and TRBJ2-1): DAGVTQSPTHLIKTRGQQVTLRCSPISGHKSVSWYQQVLGQGPQFIFQYYEKEERGRGNFPDRFSARQFPNYSSELNVNALLLGDSALYLCASSETSGSYNEQFFGPGTRLTVL.

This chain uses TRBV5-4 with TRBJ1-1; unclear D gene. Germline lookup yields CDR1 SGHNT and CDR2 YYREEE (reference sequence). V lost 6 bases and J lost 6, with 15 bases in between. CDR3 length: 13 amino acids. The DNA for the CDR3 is TGTGCCAGCACCCTGCGGGAGAGCCCTGAAGCTTTCTTT. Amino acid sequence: CASTLRESPEAFF.

The DNA of the CDR3 is TGCGCCAGCAGCTCCGGGGGTCATGGCTACACCTTC. As protein: CASSSGGHGYTF. The chain employs TRBV5-1 and TRBJ1-2; TRBD1 is a possible D gene (5 bases). Germline-derived CDR1 and CDR2 are SGHRS and YFSETQ. This CDR3 spans 12 amino acids. With 3 bases removed from V and 6 bases from J, the gap between germline ends came to 9 bases.

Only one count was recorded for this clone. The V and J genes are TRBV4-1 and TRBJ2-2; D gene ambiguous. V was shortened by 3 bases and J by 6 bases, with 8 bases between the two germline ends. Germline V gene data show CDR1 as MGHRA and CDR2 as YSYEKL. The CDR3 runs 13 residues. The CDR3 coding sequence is TGCGCCAGCAGCCATAATTCCCCCGGGGAGCTGTTTTTT. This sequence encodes CASSHNSPGELFF.

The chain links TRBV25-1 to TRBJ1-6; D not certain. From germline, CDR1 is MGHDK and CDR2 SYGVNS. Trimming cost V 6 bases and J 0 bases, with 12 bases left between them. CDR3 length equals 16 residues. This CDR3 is CASSSAGSSYNSPLHF. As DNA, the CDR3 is TGTGCCAGCAGCTCGGCCGGGAGCTCCTATAATTCACCCCTCCACTTT.

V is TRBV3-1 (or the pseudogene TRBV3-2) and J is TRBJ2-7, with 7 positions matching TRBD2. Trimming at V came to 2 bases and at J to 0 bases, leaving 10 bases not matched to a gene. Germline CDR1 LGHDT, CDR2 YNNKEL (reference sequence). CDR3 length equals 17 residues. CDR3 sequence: CASSQRGDDIFSYEQYF. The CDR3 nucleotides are TGTGCCAGCAGCCAACGGGGGGATGACATTTTCTCCTACGAGCAGTACTTC.

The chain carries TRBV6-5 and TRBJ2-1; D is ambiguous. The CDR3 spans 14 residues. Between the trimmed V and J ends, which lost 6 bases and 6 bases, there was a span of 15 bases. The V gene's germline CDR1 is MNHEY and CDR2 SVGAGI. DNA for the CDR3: TGTGCCAGCAGCGTAACGGTCTACAGCAATGAGCAGTTCTTC. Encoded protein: CASSVTVYSNEQFF.

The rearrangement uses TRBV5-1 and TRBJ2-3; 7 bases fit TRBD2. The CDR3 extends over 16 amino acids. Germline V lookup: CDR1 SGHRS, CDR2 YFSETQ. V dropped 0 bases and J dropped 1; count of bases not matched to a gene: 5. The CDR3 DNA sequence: TGCGCCAGCAGCTTGGCTGCCAGCGGGGGCACAGATACGCAGTATTTT. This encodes CASSLAASGGTDTQYF.

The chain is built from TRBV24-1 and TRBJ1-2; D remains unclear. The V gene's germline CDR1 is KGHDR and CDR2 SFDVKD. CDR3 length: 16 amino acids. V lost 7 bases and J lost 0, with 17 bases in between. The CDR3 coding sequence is TGTGCCACCAGATCGTCTTGGCGTCTAGCTAACTATGGCTACACCTTC. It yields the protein CATRSSWRLANYGYTF.

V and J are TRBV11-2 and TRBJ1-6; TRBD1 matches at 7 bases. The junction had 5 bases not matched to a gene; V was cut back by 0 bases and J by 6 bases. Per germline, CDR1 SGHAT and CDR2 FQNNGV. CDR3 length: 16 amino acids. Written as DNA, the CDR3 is TGTGCCAGCAGCTTAGATCAGGGACAGCTTAATTCACCCCTCCACTTT. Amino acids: CASSLDQGQLNSPLHF. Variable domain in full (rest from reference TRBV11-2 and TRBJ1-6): EAGVAQSPRYKIIEKRQSVAFWCNPISGHATLYWYQQILGQGPKLLIQFQNNGVVDDSQLPKDRFSAERLKGVDSTLKIQPAKLEDSAVYLCASSLDQGQLNSPLHFGNGTRLTVT.

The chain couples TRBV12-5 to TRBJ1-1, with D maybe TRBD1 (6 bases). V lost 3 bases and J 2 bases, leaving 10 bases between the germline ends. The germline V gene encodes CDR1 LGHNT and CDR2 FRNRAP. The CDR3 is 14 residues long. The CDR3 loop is CASGLRDTNTEAFF. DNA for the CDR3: TGTGCTAGTGGTTTAAGGGACACCAACACTGAAGCTTTCTTT.

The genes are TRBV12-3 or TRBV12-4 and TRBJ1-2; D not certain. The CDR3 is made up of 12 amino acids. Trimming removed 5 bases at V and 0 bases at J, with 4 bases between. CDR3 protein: CASSTTNYGYTF. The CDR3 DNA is TGTGCCAGCAGTACTACTAACTATGGCTACACCTTC.

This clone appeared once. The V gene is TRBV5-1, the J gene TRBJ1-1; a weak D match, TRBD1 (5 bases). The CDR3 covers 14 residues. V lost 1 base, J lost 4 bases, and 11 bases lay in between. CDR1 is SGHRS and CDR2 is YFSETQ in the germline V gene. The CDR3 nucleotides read TGCGCCAGCAGCTTGCAGGGATTTAGCACTGAAGCTTTCTTT. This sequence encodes CASSLQGFSTEAFF.

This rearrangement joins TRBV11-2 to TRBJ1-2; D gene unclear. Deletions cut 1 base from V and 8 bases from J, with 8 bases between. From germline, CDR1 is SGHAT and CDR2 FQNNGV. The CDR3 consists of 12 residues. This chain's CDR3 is CASSLGGRGYTF. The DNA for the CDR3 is TGTGCCAGCAGCTTAGGAGGTCGAGGCTACACCTTC.

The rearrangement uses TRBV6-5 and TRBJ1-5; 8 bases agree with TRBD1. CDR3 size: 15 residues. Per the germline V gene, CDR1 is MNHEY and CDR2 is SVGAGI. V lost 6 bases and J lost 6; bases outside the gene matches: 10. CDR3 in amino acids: CASRPDRGWSQPQHF. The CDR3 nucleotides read TGTGCCAGCAGACCCGACAGGGGCTGGAGTCAGCCCCAGCATTTT.

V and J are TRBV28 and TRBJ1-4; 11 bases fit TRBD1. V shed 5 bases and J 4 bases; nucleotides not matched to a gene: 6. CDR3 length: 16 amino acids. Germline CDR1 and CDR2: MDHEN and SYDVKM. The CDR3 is CASSRGTGGYNEKLFF. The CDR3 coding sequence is TGTGCCAGCAGTAGGGGGACAGGGGGATATAATGAAAAACTGTTTTTT.

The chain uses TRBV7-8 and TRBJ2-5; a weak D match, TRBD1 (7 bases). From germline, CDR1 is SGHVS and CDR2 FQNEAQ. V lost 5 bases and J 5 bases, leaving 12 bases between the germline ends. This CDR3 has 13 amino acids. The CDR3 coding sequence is TGTGCCAGCAGCCCCCAGGGGGGCGAGACCCAGTACTTC. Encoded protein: CASSPQGGETQYF. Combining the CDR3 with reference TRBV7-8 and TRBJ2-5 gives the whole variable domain GAGVSQSPRYKVAKRGQDVALRCDPISGHVSLFWYQQALGQGPEFLTYFQNEAQLDKSGLPSDRFFAERPEGSVSTLKIQRTQQEDSAVYLCASSPQGGETQYFGPGTRLLVL.

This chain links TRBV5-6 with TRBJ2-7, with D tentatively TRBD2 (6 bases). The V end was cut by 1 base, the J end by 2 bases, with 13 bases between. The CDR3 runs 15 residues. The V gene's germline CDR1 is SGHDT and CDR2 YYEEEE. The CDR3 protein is CASSLLGTQTYEQYF. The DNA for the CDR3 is TGTGCCAGCAGCTTGCTCGGGACTCAGACCTACGAGCAGTACTTC.